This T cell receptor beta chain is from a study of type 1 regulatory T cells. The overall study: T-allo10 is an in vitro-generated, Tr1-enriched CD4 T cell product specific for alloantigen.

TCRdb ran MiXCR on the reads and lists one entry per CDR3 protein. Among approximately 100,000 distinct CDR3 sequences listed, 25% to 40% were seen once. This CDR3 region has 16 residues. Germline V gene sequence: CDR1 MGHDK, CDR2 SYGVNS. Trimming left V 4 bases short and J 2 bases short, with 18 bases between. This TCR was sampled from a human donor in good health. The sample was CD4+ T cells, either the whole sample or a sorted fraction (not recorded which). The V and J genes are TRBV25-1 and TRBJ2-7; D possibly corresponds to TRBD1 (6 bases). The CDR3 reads CASSGTSRDKAYEQYF. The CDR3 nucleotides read TGTGCCAGCAGTGGAACCTCCCGGGACAAAGCCTACGAGCAGTACTTC.